The 30 T cell receptor beta chains reported below all come from one sample, sequenced in a study of blood T cell repertoires in COVID-19. Using immunoSEQ multiplex PCR, the repertoire was profiled, and TCRdb retains in-frame clones only, with some absent. The table shows roughly 100,000 clones, with just under 85% occurring only once. The sequencing input was peripheral blood. These receptors were obtained from a man between 35 and 55 years old with active or convalescent COVID-19.

The chain couples TRBV27 to TRBJ1-6; 9 positions match TRBD1. From germline, CDR1 is MNHEY and CDR2 SMNVEV (reference sequence). This CDR3 is built from 17 residues. The J segment lost 10 bases and the V segment lost 2 bases, leaving 12 bases of the junction unmatched. This CDR3 is CASSLREGGQGGSPLHF. The DNA for the CDR3 is TGTGCCAGCAGTTTACGGGAGGGGGGACAGGGAGGGTCACCCCTCCACTTT.

The V and J genes are TRBV30 and TRBJ1-2; 7 bases match TRBD1. The germline gives CDR1 GTSNPN, CDR2 SVGIG (reference sequence). The CDR3 is made up of 14 amino acids. V lost 3 bases and J lost 4; bases outside the gene matches: 8. The CDR3 DNA is TGTGCCTGGAGCCTACTGAGGGGGCCCTATGGCTACACCTTC. Residues: CAWSLLRGPYGYTF.

This chain links TRBV13 with TRBJ2-1, with 7 bases that match TRBD2. The germline V gene encodes CDR1 PRHDT and CDR2 FYEKMQ (reference sequence). CDR3 length: 17 amino acids. Trimming removed 0 bases from V and 8 bases from J; junction bases left unmatched: 13. The CDR3, as DNA: TGTGCCAGCAGCTTAGGGGCTATTGGGCGGGGGACCGATGAGCAGTTCTTC. Protein: CASSLGAIGRGTDEQFF.

The J gene is TRBJ2-2, the V gene TRBV5-1; a weak D match, TRBD2 (7 bases). Germline lookup yields CDR1 SGHRS and CDR2 YFSETQ. Between the trimmed V and J ends, which lost 7 bases and 0 bases, there was a span of 19 bases. The CDR3 has 17 amino acids. For the CDR3, the DNA is TGCGCCAGCGGGGGGGCCTCCGGGACGTCGAACACCGGGGAGCTGTTTTTT. Its protein product is CASGGASGTSNTGELFF.

V and J are TRBV4-3 and TRBJ2-3; no clear D gene. Between the trimmed V and J ends, which lost 0 bases and 1 base, there was a span of 8 bases. The CDR3 is 15 residues long. Germline V gives CDR1 LGHNA, CDR2 YSLEER. CDR3 DNA sequence: TGCGCCAGCAGCCAAGATCTAAGCGGCACAGATACGCAGTATTTT. It encodes CASSQDLSGTDTQYF.

The chain has TRBV2 and TRBJ1-5; 7 bases map to TRBD1. V trimming: 4 bases; J trimming: 3 bases; junction bases outside the gene matches: 12. Germline V gene data show CDR1 as SNHLY and CDR2 as FYNNEI. The CDR3 has 17 amino acids. The CDR3 is CASSGDRDAMINQPQHF. For the CDR3, the DNA is TGTGCCAGCAGTGGAGACAGGGACGCTATGATCAATCAGCCCCAGCATTTT.

This chain links TRBV5-6 with TRBJ2-3, with D perhaps matching TRBD2 (5 bases). Looked up from germline, CDR1 is SGHDT and CDR2 is YYEEEE. Trimming removed 2 bases at V and 6 bases at J, with 16 bases between. This CDR3 is built from 15 residues. The CDR3 sequence is CASSFPTNGPDTQYF. The CDR3 coding sequence is TGTGCCAGCAGCTTTCCGACTAACGGGCCGGATACGCAGTATTTT.

CDR3 sequence reads: CASSLGAGVIYEQYF. The CDR3 DNA is TGTGCCAGCAGCTTGGGGGCAGGGGTGATCTACGAGCAGTACTTC. The rearrangement uses TRBV5-5 and TRBJ2-7; D possibly corresponds to TRBD1 (6 bases). Trimming pared 0 bases from V and 3 bases from J, leaving 13 bases between. This CDR3 spans 15 amino acids. From germline, CDR1 is SGHKS and CDR2 YYEKEE (reference sequence).

V usage is TRBV18 and J usage is TRBJ1-6; a possible D gene is TRBD1 (6 bases). Per germline, CDR1 KGHSH and CDR2 LQKENI. CDR3 length: 15 amino acids. Deletions cut 3 bases from V and 6 bases from J, with 12 bases between. Here the CDR3 DNA reads TGTGCCAGCTCACCTCAGGCAGGGGCTAATTCACCCCTCCACTTT. Encoded protein: CASSPQAGANSPLHF.

The V and J genes are TRBV19 and TRBJ1-4; 7 bases match TRBD1. Germline V gene lookup returns CDR1 LNHDA and CDR2 SQIVND (reference sequence). This CDR3 comprises 15 residues. V was pared by 6 bases and J by 3 bases, with 7 bases of the junction left unmatched. Written as DNA, the CDR3 is TGTGCCAGTAGCAGCGACAGGGTGGCTAATGAAAAACTGTTTTTT. Amino acid sequence: CASSSDRVANEKLFF.

To note about this clone: The junction does not match germline at one end; this may be a read error. V is TRBV30 and J is TRBJ2-5; D may be TRBD2 (7 bases). This CDR3 comprises 10 residues. Germline assignment: CDR1 GTSNPN and CDR2 SVGIG (reference sequence). The CDR3 sequence: CAWSVDSGNF. CDR3 DNA: TGTGCCTGGAGTGTGGACAGCGGGAACTTC.

The chain recombines TRBV7-9 with TRBJ1-2, with 7 bases aligning to TRBD1. Per the germline V gene, CDR1 is SEHNR and CDR2 is FQNEAQ (reference sequence). The CDR3 has 13 residues. J was trimmed by 3 bases and V by 6 bases; bases with no gene match: 4. DNA of the CDR3: TGTGCCAGCAGGGACGGACAGGACTATGGCTACACCTTC. It encodes CASRDGQDYGYTF. The full variable domain, rest sourced from reference TRBV7-9 and TRBJ1-2, is DTGVSQNPRHKITKRGQNVTFRCDPISEHNRLYWYRQTLGQGPEFLTYFQNEAQLEKSRLLSDRFSAERPKGSFSTLEIQRTEQGDSAMYLCASRDGQDYGYTFGSGTRLTVV.

This rearrangement joins TRBV5-6 to TRBJ1-2, with no clear D. CDR3 length: 14 amino acids. Germline V gene lookup returns CDR1 SGHDT and CDR2 YYEEEE. The V gene lost 0 bases and the J gene lost 8 bases, with 14 bases spanning the gap. The CDR3: CASSLGAGRNGYTF. In DNA form, the CDR3 reads TGTGCCAGCAGCTTGGGGGCGGGTAGGAACGGCTACACCTTC. The full variable domain, rest sourced from reference TRBV5-6 and TRBJ1-2, is DAGVTQSPTHLIKTRGQQVTLRCSPKSGHDTVSWYQQALGQGPQFIFQYYEEEERQRGNFPDRFSGHQFPNYSSELNVNALLLGDSALYLCASSLGAGRNGYTFGSGTRLTVV.

The rearrangement uses TRBV5-4 and TRBJ1-1, with D maybe TRBD1 (6 bases). Trimming took 4 bases from V and 1 from J, leaving 11 bases between them. This CDR3 has 14 amino acids. Germline lookup yields CDR1 SGHNT and CDR2 YYREEE (reference sequence). In DNA form, the CDR3 reads TGTGCCAGCAGCGGGGGACAACAGAACACTGAAGCTTTCTTT. It codes for CASSGGQQNTEAFF.

Of note for this clone: An end of the junction does not agree with germline; a read error may underlie this. This sequence joins TRBV11-2 and TRBJ2-7; D possibly corresponds to TRBD2 (5 bases). This CDR3 comprises 16 residues. Germline CDR1 reads SGHAT; CDR2 reads FQNNGV. The CDR3 reads CASSPTYSDLSYERYF. CDR3 nucleotide sequence: TGTGCCAGCAGCCCTACCTATAGCGACCTCTCCTACGAGCGGTACTTC.

The J gene is TRBJ1-2, the V gene TRBV6-6; possible D gene TRBD1, 5 bases. V was trimmed by 4 bases and J by 1 base, leaving 10 bases between them. CDR3 length: 14 residues. From germline, CDR1 is MNHNY and CDR2 SVGAGI (reference sequence). CDR3 in amino acids: CASSSTDSNYGYTF. The CDR3 DNA sequence: TGTGCCAGCAGTTCGACAGACAGTAACTATGGCTACACCTTC.

The chain has TRBV10-3 and TRBJ1-5; D uncertain. Trimming removed 3 bases at V and 4 bases at J, with 4 bases between. This CDR3 is 12 amino acids long. Germline V lookup: CDR1 ENHRY, CDR2 SYGVKD. The CDR3 here is CAISDNNQPQHF. The CDR3 DNA follows: TGTGCCATCAGTGACAATAATCAGCCCCAGCATTTT.

The V call is TRBV4-1, the J call TRBJ2-2; maybe TRBD1 (5 bases). V lost 6 bases to trimming and J lost 5 bases, with 7 bases between them. The CDR3 totals 12 residues. The germline V gene has CDR1 MGHRA and CDR2 YSYEKL. As DNA, the CDR3 is TGCGCCAGCAGACAGGAAACCGGGGAGCTGTTTTTT. This sequence encodes CASRQETGELFF.

The rearrangement uses TRBV4-3 and TRBJ1-3; 7 bases are shared with TRBD1. J was trimmed by 3 bases and V by 4 bases; bases with no gene match: 3. This CDR3 has 14 residues. From germline, CDR1 is LGHNA and CDR2 YSLEER. CDR3 loop: CASSPGQIGNTIYF. The CDR3 nucleotides are TGCGCCAGCAGCCCGGGACAGATTGGAAACACCATATATTTT.

The genes are TRBV4-2 and TRBJ2-7, with D possibly TRBD1 on 5 matching bases. The germline CDR1 and CDR2 sequences are LGHNA and YNFKEQ. The CDR3 runs to 15 residues. V gave up 0 bases and J gave up 5 bases, with 14 bases separating them. The CDR3 region is CASSQDRGAHDEQYF. CDR3 nucleotide sequence: TGTGCCAGCAGCCAAGATCGTGGGGCCCACGACGAGCAGTACTTC.

The chain joins TRBV5-6 to TRBJ1-2; no clear D. Germline V gene sequence: CDR1 SGHDT, CDR2 YYEEEE. V was trimmed by 3 bases and J by 0 bases, leaving 9 bases between them. This CDR3 comprises 14 residues. CDR3 DNA sequence: TGTGCCAGCAGCTCTATACGGGCTAACTATGGCTACACCTTC. Its translation is CASSSIRANYGYTF.

The chain has TRBV14 and TRBJ1-3; D remains unclear. The V end was cut by 2 bases, the J end by 0 bases, with 11 bases between. This CDR3 region has 16 residues. The germline V gene has CDR1 SGHDN and CDR2 FVKESK. The DNA for the CDR3 is TGTGCCAGCAGCCAATCTGGTGGACTCTCTGGAAACACCATATATTTT. This translates into CASSQSGGLSGNTIYF.

The J gene is TRBJ2-4, the V gene TRBV7-9; D is possibly TRBD2 (5 bases). The CDR3 is 13 amino acids. V lost 11 bases and J lost 13, with 24 bases in between. CDR1 is SEHNR, CDR2 FQNEAQ, per germline (reference sequence). Here the CDR3 DNA reads TGTGCCGTTAGTACAATTGGAGGCTTAGAGCAGTACTTC. Translation: CAVSTIGGLEQYF.

The chain has TRBV7-2 and TRBJ2-7; 15 bases map to TRBD2. The CDR3 has 17 residues. Per the germline V gene, CDR1 is SGHTA and CDR2 is FQGNSA. The V gene end was trimmed by 4 bases and the J gene end by 7 bases; junction bases not matched to a gene: 11. This CDR3 is CASSSGLAGGPSGEQYF. CDR3 coding DNA: TGTGCCAGCAGCTCGGGACTAGCGGGGGGCCCCTCGGGGGAGCAGTACTTC.

The chain has TRBV19 and TRBJ2-7; TRBD1 is a possible D gene (5 bases). V gave up 4 bases and J gave up 3 bases, with 10 bases separating them. The CDR3 is 13 residues long. Germline V gene lookup returns CDR1 LNHDA and CDR2 SQIVND (reference sequence). Written as DNA, the CDR3 is TGTGCCAGTAGTACACTTAGGGGCTACGAGCAGTACTTC. Encoded protein: CASSTLRGYEQYF.

This chain joins TRBV5-1 and TRBJ1-1; no clear D gene. Germline CDR1 is SGHRS and CDR2 is YFSETQ. V was shortened by 2 bases and J by 1 base, with 9 bases between the two germline ends. CDR3 length: 14 amino acids. The CDR3 spells CASSLFAGNTEAFF. The CDR3 DNA sequence: TGCGCCAGCAGCTTATTTGCGGGGAACACTGAAGCTTTCTTT.

The genes are TRBV3-1 (or the pseudogene TRBV3-2) and TRBJ2-7, with 13 nucleotides matching TRBD2. V dropped 0 bases and J dropped 4; count of bases not matched to a gene: 6. The CDR3 extends over 17 amino acids. Germline values: CDR1 LGHDT, CDR2 YNNKEL (reference sequence). CDR3 residues: CASSQELAGGSRYEQYF. The CDR3 DNA reads as TGTGCCAGCAGCCAAGAACTAGCGGGGGGGAGTAGGTACGAGCAGTACTTC.

About this clone itself: Other DNA sequences in this sample translate to the same CDR3. The chain couples TRBV5-1 to TRBJ1-2; D may be TRBD1 (5 bases). Trimming cost V 0 bases and J 2 bases, with 11 bases left between them. Germline CDR1 is SGHRS and CDR2 is YFSETQ. The CDR3 loop spans 15 amino acids. The CDR3 region is CASSLDPGSNYGYTF. The CDR3 DNA reads TGCGCCAGCAGCTTGGATCCAGGGTCCAACTATGGCTACACCTTC.

The rearrangement links TRBV19 to TRBJ1-5, with 8 bases identical to TRBD1. CDR3 length: 16 residues. Germline CDR1 is LNHDA and CDR2 is SQIVND (reference sequence). The ends lost 1 base at V and 7 bases at J; junction bases unmatched: 9. CDR3 nucleotides: TGTGCCAGTAGTATAGTCGCAGGGGGCGCGGGACAGCCCCAGCATTTT. Protein product: CASSIVAGGAGQPQHF. Complete variable domain (other parts from reference TRBV19 and TRBJ1-5): DGGITQSPKYLFRKEGQNVTLSCEQNLNHDAMYWYRQDPGQGLRLIYYSQIVNDFQKGDIAEGYSVSREKKESFPLTVTSAQKNPTAFYLCASSIVAGGAGQPQHFGDGTRLSIL.

The chain links TRBV4-3 to TRBJ2-7, with 9 positions matching TRBD1. CDR3 length equals 16 residues. Germline-derived CDR1 and CDR2 are LGHNA and YSLEER. V was clipped by 0 bases and J by 9 bases; unmatched bases: 12. The CDR3 DNA is TGCGCCAGCAGCCAAGATCCGACAGGGGGTGCGCAAGGGCAGTACTTC. It translates to CASSQDPTGGAQGQYF.